By share of the sample, the clone carrying this T cell receptor (beta chain) is medium-sized (0.01 to 0.1%). Its antigen remains unidentified. This record belongs to a study of glioma-infiltrating T cells. Overall study results and limits: Tissue and blood shared very few CDR3 sequences. Gliomas, especially low-grade, showed above-expected tissue-blood divergence; non-neoplastic patients showed below.

The iRepertoire nested amplicon-rescue multiplex PCR amplified TCR alpha and beta CDR3s from RNA. Tissue mRNA or PBMC total RNA, roughly 85-450 ng, went into one-step reverse transcription and amplification. Each CDR3 protein is one row after TCRdb ran MiXCR on the multiplex PCR reads. Among roughly 40,000 distinct CDR3 sequences listed, about a fifth were seen once. Germline V CDR1 and CDR2: DFQATT, SNEGSKA (reference sequence). V lost 3 bases to trimming and J lost 3 bases, with 18 bases between them. The CDR3 runs to 15 residues. Material: glioma tissue, nonneoplastic brain tissue, or PBMCs (not recorded which). V gene TRBV20-1 combines with J gene TRBJ2-7, with D possibly TRBD2 on 6 matching bases. The TCR originated in a human donor with low-grade glioma or glioblastoma, undergoing nonglioma brain surgery, or in good health (not recorded which). For the CDR3, the DNA is TGCAGTGCTAGGGCCCTAGGAGGGGCGCTCTACGAGCAGTACTTC. Translation gives CSARALGGALYEQYF.